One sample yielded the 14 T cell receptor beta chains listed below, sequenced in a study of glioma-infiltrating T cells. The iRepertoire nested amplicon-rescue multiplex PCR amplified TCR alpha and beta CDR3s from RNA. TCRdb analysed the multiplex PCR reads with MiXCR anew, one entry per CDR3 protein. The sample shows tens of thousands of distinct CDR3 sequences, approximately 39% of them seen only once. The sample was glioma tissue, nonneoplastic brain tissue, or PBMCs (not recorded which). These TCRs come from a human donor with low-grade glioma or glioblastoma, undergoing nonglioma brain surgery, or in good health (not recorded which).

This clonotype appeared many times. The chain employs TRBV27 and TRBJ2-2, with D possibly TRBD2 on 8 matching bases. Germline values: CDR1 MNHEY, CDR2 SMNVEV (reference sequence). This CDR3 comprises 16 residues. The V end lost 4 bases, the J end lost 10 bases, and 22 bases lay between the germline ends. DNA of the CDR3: TGTGCCAGCAGTTCCGGACAGGTTGCGGGGGGAGAGGAGCTGTTTTTT. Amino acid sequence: CASSSGQVAGGEELFF.

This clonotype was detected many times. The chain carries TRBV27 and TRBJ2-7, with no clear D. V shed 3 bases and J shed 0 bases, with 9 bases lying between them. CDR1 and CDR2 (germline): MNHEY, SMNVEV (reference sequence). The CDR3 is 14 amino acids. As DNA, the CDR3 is TGTGCCAGCAGTTTTTCTGCGAGCTCCTACGAGCAGTACTTC. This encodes CASSFSASSYEQYF.

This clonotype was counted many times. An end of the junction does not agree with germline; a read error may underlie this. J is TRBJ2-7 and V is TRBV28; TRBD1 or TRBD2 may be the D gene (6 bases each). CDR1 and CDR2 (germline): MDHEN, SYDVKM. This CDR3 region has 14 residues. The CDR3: CASSSRDTLYEQYF. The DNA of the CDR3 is TGTGCCAGTAGTTCGCGGGACACCCTGTACGAGCAGTACTTC.

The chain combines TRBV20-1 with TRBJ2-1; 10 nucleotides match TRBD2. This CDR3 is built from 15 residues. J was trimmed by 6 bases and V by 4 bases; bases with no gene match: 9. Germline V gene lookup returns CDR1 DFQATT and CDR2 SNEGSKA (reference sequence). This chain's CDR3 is CSATSRRTSGNEQFF. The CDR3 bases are TGCAGTGCTACCAGCCGGCGGACTAGCGGCAATGAGCAGTTCTTC.

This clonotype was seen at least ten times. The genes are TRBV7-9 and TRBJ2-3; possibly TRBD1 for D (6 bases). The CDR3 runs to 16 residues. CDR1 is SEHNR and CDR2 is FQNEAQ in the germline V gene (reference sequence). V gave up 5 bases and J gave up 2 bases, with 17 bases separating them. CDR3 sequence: CASSRGSGVDTDTQYF. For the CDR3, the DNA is TGTGCCAGCAGCAGGGGCTCAGGGGTTGACACAGATACGCAGTATTTT.

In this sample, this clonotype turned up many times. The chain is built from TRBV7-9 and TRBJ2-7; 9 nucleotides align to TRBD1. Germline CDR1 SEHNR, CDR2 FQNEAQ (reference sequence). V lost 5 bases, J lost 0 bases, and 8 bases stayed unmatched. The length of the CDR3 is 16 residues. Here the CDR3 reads CASSHPQGQGSYEQYF. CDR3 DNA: TGTGCCAGCAGCCACCCTCAGGGACAGGGCTCCTACGAGCAGTACTTC.

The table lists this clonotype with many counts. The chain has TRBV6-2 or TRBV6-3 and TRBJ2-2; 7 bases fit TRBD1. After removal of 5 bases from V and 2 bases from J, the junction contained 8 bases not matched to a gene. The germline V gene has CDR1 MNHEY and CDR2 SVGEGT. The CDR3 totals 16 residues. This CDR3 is CASSRTTGTNTGELFF. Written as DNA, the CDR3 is TGTGCCAGCAGTCGGACGACAGGGACAAACACCGGGGAGCTGTTTTTT.

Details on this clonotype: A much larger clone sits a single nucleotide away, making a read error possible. The CDR3 reads CASSPRDKETRYF. The CDR3 DNA reads TGTGCCAGCAGCCCCCGGGACAAAGAGACCCGGTACTTC. The V and J genes are TRBV5-4 and TRBJ2-5; D might be TRBD1 (6 bases). The CDR3 consists of 13 residues. Germline V gene lookup returns CDR1 SGHNT and CDR2 YYREEE (reference sequence).

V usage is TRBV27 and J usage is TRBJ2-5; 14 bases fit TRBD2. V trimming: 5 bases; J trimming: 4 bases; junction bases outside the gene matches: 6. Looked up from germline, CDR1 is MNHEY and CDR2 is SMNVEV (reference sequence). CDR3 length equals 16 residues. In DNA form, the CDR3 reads TGTGCCAGCAGTCCCGGGACTAGCGGGGGTTCAGAGACCCAGTACTTC. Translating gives CASSPGTSGGSETQYF.

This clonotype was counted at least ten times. The CDR3 loop is CATSRGTERVGAFF. The CDR3 DNA is TGTGCCACCAGCAGAGGGACAGAGAGAGTTGGAGCTTTCTTT. This chain uses TRBV15 with TRBJ1-1; the D gene is possibly TRBD1 (6 bases). Germline lookup yields CDR1 LNHNV and CDR2 YYDKDF (reference sequence). CDR3 length equals 14 residues. Trimming stripped 1 base from V and 10 bases from J, with 16 bases between.

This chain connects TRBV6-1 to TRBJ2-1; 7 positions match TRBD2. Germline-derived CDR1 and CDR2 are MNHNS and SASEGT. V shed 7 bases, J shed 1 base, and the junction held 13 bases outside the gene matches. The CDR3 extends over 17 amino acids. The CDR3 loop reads CASNLLSGTTSYNEQFF. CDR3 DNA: TGTGCCAGCAACCTGCTCTCCGGGACTACATCCTACAATGAGCAGTTCTTC.

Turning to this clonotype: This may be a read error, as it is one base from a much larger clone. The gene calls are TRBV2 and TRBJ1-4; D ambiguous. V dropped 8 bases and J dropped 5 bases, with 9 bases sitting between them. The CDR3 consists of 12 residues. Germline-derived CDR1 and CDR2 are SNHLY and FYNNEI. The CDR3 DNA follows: TGTGCCAGCGGGGTCCGAAATGAAAAACTGTTTTTT. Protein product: CASGVRNEKLFF. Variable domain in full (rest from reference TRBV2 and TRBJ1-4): EPEVTQTPSHQVTQMGQEVILRCVPISNHLYFYWYRQILGQKVEFLVSFYNNEISEKSEIFDDQFSVERPDGSNFTLKIRSTKLEDSAMYFCASGVRNEKLFFGSGTQLSVL.

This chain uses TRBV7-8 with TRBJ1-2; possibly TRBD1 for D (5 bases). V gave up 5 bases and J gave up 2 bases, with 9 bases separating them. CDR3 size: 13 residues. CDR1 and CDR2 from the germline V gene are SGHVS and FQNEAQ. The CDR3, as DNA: TGTGCCAGCAGCCCGACAGTAAACTATGGCTACACCTTC. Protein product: CASSPTVNYGYTF. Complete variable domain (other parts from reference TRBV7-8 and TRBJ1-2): GAGVSQSPRYKVAKRGQDVALRCDPISGHVSLFWYQQALGQGPEFLTYFQNEAQLDKSGLPSDRFFAERPEGSVSTLKIQRTQQEDSAVYLCASSPTVNYGYTFGSGTRLTVV.

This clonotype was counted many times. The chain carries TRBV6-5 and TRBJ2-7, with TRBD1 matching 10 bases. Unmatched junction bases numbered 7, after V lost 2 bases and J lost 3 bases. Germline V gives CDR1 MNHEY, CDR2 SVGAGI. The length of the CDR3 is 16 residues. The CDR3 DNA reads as TGTGCCAGCAGTTACGAACCGGGACAGGGGATCTACGAGCAGTACTTC. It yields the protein CASSYEPGQGIYEQYF.